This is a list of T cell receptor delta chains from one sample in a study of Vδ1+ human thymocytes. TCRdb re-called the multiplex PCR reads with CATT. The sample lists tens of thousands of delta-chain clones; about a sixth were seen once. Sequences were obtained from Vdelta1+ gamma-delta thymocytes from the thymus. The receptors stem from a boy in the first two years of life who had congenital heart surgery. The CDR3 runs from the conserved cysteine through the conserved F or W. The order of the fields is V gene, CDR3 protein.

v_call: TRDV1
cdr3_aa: CALGEITIAGGYSDKLIF

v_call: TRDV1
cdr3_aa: CALGEPTWGIRAAYTDKLIF

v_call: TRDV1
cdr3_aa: CALGDPGLPLLGDTNTDKLIF

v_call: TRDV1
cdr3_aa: CALGEKPYNWGIATDKLIF

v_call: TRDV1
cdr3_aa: CALGELAGWWGIRPNTDKLIF

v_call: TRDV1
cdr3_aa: CALGTCLPQNTGGYGRRMTDKLIF

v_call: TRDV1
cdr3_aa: CALGESPPFLLGDTRLIF

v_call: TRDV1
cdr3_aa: CALGSPDDWGIRFHKLIF

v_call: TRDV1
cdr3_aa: CALGAPYSMLGDGYTDKLIF

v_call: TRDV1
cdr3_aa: CALGSGNYYTDKLIF

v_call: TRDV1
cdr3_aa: CALGGSFLQGYTDKLIF

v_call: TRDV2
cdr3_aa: CACDTVRYWGKIRPNTDKLIF

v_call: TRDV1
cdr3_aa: CALGELGDELIF

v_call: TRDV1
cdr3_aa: CALGELPGEGLIF

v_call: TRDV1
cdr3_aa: CALGELRPRTGSNKLIF

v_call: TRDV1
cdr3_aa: CALGVGESPFPRGGGYAYTDKLIF

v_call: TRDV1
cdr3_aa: CALGDLLSYGYLADKLIF

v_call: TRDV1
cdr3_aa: CALGGYSAFPRSIKGKLIF

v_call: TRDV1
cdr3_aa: CALGGSYGRYARDDKLIF

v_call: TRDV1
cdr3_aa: CALAEGPGLGTPTDKLIF

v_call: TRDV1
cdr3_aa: CALGPSRGHTDKLIF

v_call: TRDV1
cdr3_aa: CALGDRWGQTDKLIF

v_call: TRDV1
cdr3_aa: CALGETLPIRLTRELTNTDKLIF

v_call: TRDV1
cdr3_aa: CALGELAAVTGGFMYTDKLIF

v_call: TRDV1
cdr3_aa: CALGEPFLLGDIGDKLIF

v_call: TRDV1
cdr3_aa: CALGELQQLWLGDRDKLIF

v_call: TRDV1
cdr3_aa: CALGEAFPRTGGSTDKLIF

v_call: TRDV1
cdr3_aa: CALGEKLRGVGEDTDKLIF

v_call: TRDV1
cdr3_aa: CALGELKRSGGYNGCNVTAQLFF